Listed below are T cell receptor beta chains from one sample, sequenced in a study of T cell responses to AZD1222 COVID-19 vaccine. This table comes from immunoSEQ multiplex PCR, and its TCRdb copy is limited to in-frame clones, with some not included. The sample lists 80,000 or so clones, nearly 90% occurring once. The sample here was peripheral blood, taken on day 0 of AZD1222 vaccination. Receptor source: an adult in good health. CDR3s include the opening cysteine and the closing phenylalanine or tryptophan. The D gene is left open where the match is weak. The size of a clone is reported for some rows only, either as once, few or many, or as a class for expanded clones.

TRBJ1-5 | TRBV2 | TRBD1 | 15 | . | TGTGCCAGTAACACCGAGACAGGGATCGATCAGCCCCAGCATTTT | CASNTETGIDQPQHF
TRBJ2-2 | TRBV10-2 | TRBD2 | 15 | . | TGCGCCAGCCGAGTAGCGGGAGGAGGCACCGGGGAGCTGTTTTTT | CASRVAGGGTGELFF
TRBJ2-3 | TRBV5-1 | . | 15 | . | TGCGCCAGCAGCCGAAGGGCGGAGAGCACAGATACGCAGTATTTT | CASSRRAESTDTQYF
TRBJ1-1 | TRBV7-2 | TRBD1 | 16 | . | TGTGCCAGCAGCCGGCCCCTTGGGACAGGGGGCCGTGAAGCTTTCTTT | CASSRPLGTGGREAFF
TRBJ1-1 | TRBV30 | . | 13 | . | TGTGCCTGGAGTTTTAACAGGGACACTGAAGCTTTCTTT | CAWSFNRDTEAFF
TRBJ2-1 | TRBV12-5 | TRBD2 | 16 | few | TGTGCTAGTGGTCGACTAGTCGGGAGGTCCTACAATGAGCAGTTCTTC | CASGRLVGRSYNEQFF
TRBJ2-2 | TRBV13 | . | 16 | once | TGTGCCAGCAGCTCCCCCCGGTCTCGCCACACCGGGGAGCTGTTTTTT | CASSSPRSRHTGELFF
TRBJ2-7 | TRBV27 | TRBD2 | 13 | . | TGTGCCAGCAAGACTAGCGGGGAGCAGGAGCAGTACTTC | CASKTSGEQEQYF
TRBJ1-1 | TRBV7-2 | . | 15 | once | TGTGCCAGCAGCTTGGGGACTCAAGTGAACACTGAAGCTTTCTTT | CASSLGTQVNTEAFF
TRBJ1-5 | TRBV6-4 | TRBD1 | 15 | . | TGTGCCAGCAGTAGCACAGGGGGCGGCAATCAGCCCCAGCATTTT | CASSSTGGGNQPQHF
TRBJ1-1 | TRBV6-5 | . | 15 | . | TGTGCCAGCACCGCCTCAGGGGACGGGAACACTGAAGCTTTCTTT | CASTASGDGNTEAFF
TRBJ2-1 | TRBV5-1 | TRBD2 | 15 | . | TGCGCCAGCAGCTTACTAGCGGATTCCTACAATGAGCAGTTCTTC | CASSLLADSYNEQFF
TRBJ1-2 | TRBV19 | . | 14 | . | TGTGCCAGTAGTGCCCTCCAGGACTCGAGGGGCTACACCTTC | CASSALQDSRGYTF
TRBJ2-5 | TRBV6-5 | TRBD2 | 15 | . | TGTGCCACCCCTGGGGTGGTAGCGGGAGTGGGGACCCAGTACTTC | CATPGVVAGVGTQYF
TRBJ2-1 | TRBV30 | TRBD1 | 13 | . | TGTGCCTGGACCTCACAGGGGTGGGATGAGCAGTTCTTC | CAWTSQGWDEQFF
TRBJ2-4 | TRBV2 | TRBD2 | 16 | . | TGTGCCAGCAGTATGCTAAGGACTAGCGACAGAAACATTCAGTACTTC | CASSMLRTSDRNIQYF
TRBJ1-4 | TRBV30 | TRBD1 | 14 | . | TGTGCCTGGAACCGACAGGGGTCTAATGAAAAACTGTTTTTT | CAWNRQGSNEKLFF
TRBJ2-7 | TRBV30 | . | 15 | . | TGTGCCTGGAGGAACTCCGGGACACAATCCTACGAGCAGTACTTC | CAWRNSGTQSYEQYF
TRBJ1-2 | TRBV7-9 | TRBD1 | 13 | . | TGTGCCAGCAGCCCAGGGGGCGACTATGGCTACACCTTC | CASSPGGDYGYTF
TRBJ1-1 | TRBV5-1 | TRBD1 | 13 | . | TGCGCCAGCAGCCGGGACAGGGCATCTGAAGCTTTCTTT | CASSRDRASEAFF
TRBJ1-1 | TRBV19 | . | 15 | few | TGTGCCAGTAGTCCTGGGGGGACCGTAACTCCCCAAGCTTTCTTT | CASSPGGTVTPQAFF
TRBJ1-6 | TRBV9 | . | 14 | . | TGTGCCAGCAGCGTAACACAGTATAATTCACCCCTCCACTTT | CASSVTQYNSPLHF
TRBJ1-1 | TRBV30 | . | 13 | . | TGTGCCTGGAGTGGCAGGTTATTCACTGAAGCTTTCTTT | CAWSGRLFTEAFF
TRBJ1-3 | TRBV19 | . | 15 | . | TGTGCCAGTAGTACAGGACCGCTCTCTGGAAACACCATATATTTT | CASSTGPLSGNTIYF
TRBJ1-5 | TRBV3-1/TRBV3-2 | . | 13 | . | TGTGCCAGCAGCCAAGATTGGGCTCAGCCCCAGCATTTT | CASSQDWAQPQHF
TRBJ2-4 | TRBV3-1/TRBV3-2 | . | 15 | . | TGTGCCAGCAGCCAAGGAGTGGCAGCCAAAAACATTCAGTACTTC | CASSQGVAAKNIQYF
TRBJ1-6 | TRBV7-9 | TRBD1 | 14 | . | TGTGCCAGCAGCGGGGAGGGGGCAAATTCACCCCTCCACTTT | CASSGEGANSPLHF
TRBJ2-4 | TRBV6-2/TRBV6-3 | . | 17 | . | TGTGCCAGCAGCCCAATCTTCAGGGGAGGCGCCAAAAACATTCAGTACTTC | CASSPIFRGGAKNIQYF
TRBJ2-3 | TRBV6-4 | TRBD2 | 14 | few | TGTGCCAGCAGTCCTCTAGCGGGATCGGATACGCAGTATTTT | CASSPLAGSDTQYF
TRBJ1-4 | TRBV19 | . | 13 | once | TGTGCCAGTAGGTCCTCAACTAATGAAAAACTGTTTTTT | CASRSSTNEKLFF
TRBJ2-1 | TRBV2 | . | 13 | . | TGTGCCAGCAGTGATATGGGGCGGGATGAGCAGTTCTTC | CASSDMGRDEQFF
TRBJ2-7 | TRBV7-2 | . | 11 | once | TGTGCCAGCAGTGAGGGCTACGAGCAGTACTTC | CASSEGYEQYF
TRBJ2-7 | TRBV7-6 | TRBD2 | 19 | . | TGTGCCAGCAGCTTAGCTCCAACAATAAGCGGGAGCGTTTCCTACGAGCAGTACTTC | CASSLAPTISGSVSYEQYF
TRBJ1-2 | TRBV7-3 | TRBD1 | 15 | . | TGTGCCAGCAGCGAGACCGGGACAGGGTTATATGGCTACACCTTC | CASSETGTGLYGYTF
TRBJ1-4 | TRBV7-9 | . | 14 | . | TGTGCCAGCAGCTTAGGAGGACATAATGAAAAACTGTTTTTT | CASSLGGHNEKLFF
TRBJ1-5 | TRBV21-1 | . | 16 | . | TGTGCCAGCAGCAAGCGGGCCTCTGTCTACGATCAGCCCCAGCATTTT | CASSKRASVYDQPQHF
TRBJ2-7 | TRBV30 | . | 15 | . | TGTGCCTGGAGTGTAAGGGGTGTAAGGGCCCACGAGCAGTACTTC | CAWSVRGVRAHEQYF
TRBJ1-2 | TRBV16 | TRBD1 | 16 | . | TGTGCCAGCAGCCAATGGCAACAGGGGGGGCCCTATGGCTACACCTTC | CASSQWQQGGPYGYTF
TRBJ1-6 | TRBV5-5 | TRBD1 | 14 | once | TGTGCCAGCAGCGGGGACAGGCCCAGATCACCCCTCCACTTT | CASSGDRPRSPLHF
TRBJ1-2 | TRBV6-5 | TRBD1 | 16 | . | TGTGCCAGCAGTTACAGCCGGACAGGGGGCAGTTACGGCTACACCTTC | CASSYSRTGGSYGYTF
TRBJ1-3 | TRBV6-2/TRBV6-3 | TRBD1 | 18 | . | TGTGCCAGCAGTTACTCGAACAGGGGGCTATCCGCTGGAAACACCATATATTTT | CASSYSNRGLSAGNTIYF